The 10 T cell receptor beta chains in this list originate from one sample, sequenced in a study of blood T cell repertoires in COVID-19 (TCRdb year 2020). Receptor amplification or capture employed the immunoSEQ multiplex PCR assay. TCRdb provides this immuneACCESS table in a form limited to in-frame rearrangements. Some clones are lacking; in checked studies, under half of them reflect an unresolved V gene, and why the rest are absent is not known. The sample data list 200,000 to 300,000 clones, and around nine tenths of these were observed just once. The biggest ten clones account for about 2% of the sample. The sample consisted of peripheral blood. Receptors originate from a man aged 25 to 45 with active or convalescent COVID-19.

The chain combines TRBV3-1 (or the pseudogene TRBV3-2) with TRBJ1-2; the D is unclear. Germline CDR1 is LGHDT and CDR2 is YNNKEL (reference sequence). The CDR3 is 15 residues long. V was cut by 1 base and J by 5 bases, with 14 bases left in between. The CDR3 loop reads CASSQVNTRGYGYTF. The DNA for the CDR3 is TGTGCCAGCAGCCAAGTAAATACCCGCGGGTATGGCTACACCTTC.

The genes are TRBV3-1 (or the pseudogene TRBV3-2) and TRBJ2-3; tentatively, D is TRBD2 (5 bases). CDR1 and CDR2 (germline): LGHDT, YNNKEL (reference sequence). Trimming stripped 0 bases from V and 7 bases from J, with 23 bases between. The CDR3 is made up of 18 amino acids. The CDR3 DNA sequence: TGTGCCAGCAGCCAAGAGAGTGGCGACTACCCAATTCATAATACGCAGTATTTT. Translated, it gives CASSQESGDYPIHNTQYF.

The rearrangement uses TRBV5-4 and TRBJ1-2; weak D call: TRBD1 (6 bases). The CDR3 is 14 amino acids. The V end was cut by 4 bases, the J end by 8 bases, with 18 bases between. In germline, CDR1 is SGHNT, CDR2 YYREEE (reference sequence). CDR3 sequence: CASSRQEAALGYTF. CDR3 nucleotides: TGTGCCAGCAGCCGACAGGAGGCGGCCCTAGGCTACACCTTC.

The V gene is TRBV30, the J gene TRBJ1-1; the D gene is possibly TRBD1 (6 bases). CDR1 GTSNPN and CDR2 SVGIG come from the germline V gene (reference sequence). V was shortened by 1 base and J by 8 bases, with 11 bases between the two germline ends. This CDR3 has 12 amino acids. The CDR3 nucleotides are TGTGCCTGGAGTGAGGGGGGGCCAGAAGCTTTCTTT. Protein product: CAWSEGGPEAFF.

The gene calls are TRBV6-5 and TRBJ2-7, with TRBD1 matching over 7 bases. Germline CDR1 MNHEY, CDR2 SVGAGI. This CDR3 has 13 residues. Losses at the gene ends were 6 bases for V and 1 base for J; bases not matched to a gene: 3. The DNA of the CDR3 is TGTGCCAGCAGCCCGACAGGGTCCTACGAGCAGTACTTC. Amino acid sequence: CASSPTGSYEQYF.

CDR3 region: CAWSVLREDLDGYTF. Written as DNA, the CDR3 is TGTGCCTGGAGTGTACTGCGGGAGGATTTGGATGGCTACACCTTC. This chain links TRBV30 with TRBJ1-2; D is uncertain. The CDR3 runs to 15 residues. The germline V and J ends were trimmed by 0 bases and 6 bases, with 17 bases remaining between them. CDR1 is GTSNPN and CDR2 is SVGIG in the germline V gene (reference sequence).

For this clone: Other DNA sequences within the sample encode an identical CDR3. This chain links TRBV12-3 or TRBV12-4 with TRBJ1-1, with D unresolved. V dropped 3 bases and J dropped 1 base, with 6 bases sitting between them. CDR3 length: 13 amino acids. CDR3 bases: TGTGCCAGCAGTTTTTCCGGGAACACTGAAGCTTTCTTT. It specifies CASSFSGNTEAFF.

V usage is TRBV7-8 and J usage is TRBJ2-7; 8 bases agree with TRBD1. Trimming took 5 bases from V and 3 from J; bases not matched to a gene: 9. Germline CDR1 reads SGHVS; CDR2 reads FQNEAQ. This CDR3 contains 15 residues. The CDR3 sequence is CASSRSGQGDYEQYF. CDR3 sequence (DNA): TGTGCCAGCAGCCGAAGCGGACAGGGAGACTACGAGCAGTACTTC.

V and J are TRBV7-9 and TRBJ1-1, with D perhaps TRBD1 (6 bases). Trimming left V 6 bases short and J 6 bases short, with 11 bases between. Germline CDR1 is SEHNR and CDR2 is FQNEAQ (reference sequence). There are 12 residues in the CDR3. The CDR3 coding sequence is TGTGCCAGCAGTCTCGAGGGGGCTGAAGCTTTCTTT. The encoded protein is CASSLEGAEAFF.

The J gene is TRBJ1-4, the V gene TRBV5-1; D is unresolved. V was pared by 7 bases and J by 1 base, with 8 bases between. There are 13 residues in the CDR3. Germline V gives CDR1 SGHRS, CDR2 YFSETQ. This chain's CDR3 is CASRRETNEKLFF. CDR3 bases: TGCGCCAGCCGAAGAGAAACTAATGAAAAACTGTTTTTT. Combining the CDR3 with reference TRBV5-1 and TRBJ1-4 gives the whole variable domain KAGVTQTPRYLIKTRGQQVTLSCSPISGHRSVSWYQQTPGQGLQFLFEYFSETQRNKGNFPGRFSGRQFSNSRSEMNVSTLELGDSALYLCASRRETNEKLFFGSGTQLSVL.